Below are 16 T cell receptor beta chains sequenced from a single sample in a study of shared T cell receptors in the human thymus. The protocol was immunoSEQ multiplex PCR, while the TCRdb copy is restricted to in-frame clones and leaves out a portion. The sample lists 500,000 to 750,000 clones, 85% to 90% occurring once. These same records also appear under a second study, on human thymus T cells.

Specimen: thymocytes. The source of these receptors is a boy younger than two with a congenital heart defect.

The chain is built from TRBV9 and TRBJ2-3; TRBD1 is a possible D gene (5 bases). Trimming took off 4 bases at V and 0 bases at J, with 18 bases between the two ends. Germline V gene sequence: CDR1 SGDLS, CDR2 YYNGEE. The CDR3 has 17 residues. As DNA, the CDR3 is TGTGCCAGCAGCCCCCCAGACAGTCGTCTAAGCACAGATACGCAGTATTTT. Its protein product is CASSPPDSRLSTDTQYF.

The V call is TRBV30, the J call TRBJ2-1; 7 bases fit TRBD2. From germline, CDR1 is GTSNPN and CDR2 SVGIG (reference sequence). CDR3 length equals 17 residues. V was clipped by 0 bases and J by 1 base; unmatched bases: 9. The CDR3 sequence is CAWSVRIGRPSYNEQFF. CDR3 sequence (DNA): TGTGCCTGGAGTGTACGCATCGGGAGGCCTTCCTACAATGAGCAGTTCTTC.

The chain combines TRBV18 with TRBJ2-7, with 10 bases identical to TRBD1. The V segment lost 3 bases and the J segment 5 bases; nucleotides outside the gene matches: 7. The CDR3 is made up of 15 amino acids. CDR1 is KGHSH and CDR2 is LQKENI in the germline V gene. CDR3 nucleotides: TGTGCCAGCTCACCTCGGACAGGGGGAAAGGACGAGCAGTACTTC. Translation gives CASSPRTGGKDEQYF.

In DNA form, the CDR3 reads TGTGCCAGCAGCTTAGGTAGTCCGCTCCAAGATACGCAGTATTTT. Amino acid sequence: CASSLGSPLQDTQYF. V usage is TRBV7-3 and J usage is TRBJ2-3; D not certain. CDR1 SGHTA and CDR2 FQGTGA come from the germline V gene. The CDR3 length is 15 residues. The germline V and J ends were trimmed by 2 bases and 5 bases, with 14 bases remaining between them.

This clone was seen only a few times. The J gene is TRBJ2-5, the V gene TRBV29-1, with 8 bases that match TRBD1. The J call may be incorrect, as the DNA end agrees better with TRBJ2-7. The germline gives CDR1 SQVTM, CDR2 ANQGSEA. The CDR3 is 17 residues long. The CDR3 is CSVQPPQDRACSYEQYF. The DNA of the CDR3 is TGCAGCGTTCAGCCCCCCCAGGACAGGGCCTGCTCCTACGAGCAGTACTTC.

The chain links TRBV7-2 to TRBJ2-6; no firm D call. The CDR3 runs 17 residues. Trimming shortened V by 1 base and J by 2 bases, and 12 bases separated the two germline ends. In germline, CDR1 is SGHTA, CDR2 FQGNSA. The CDR3 nucleotides are TGTGCCAGCAGCTTAGTGGGCAGAACCCCTGGGGCCAACGTCCTGACTTTC. Translated: CASSLVGRTPGANVLTF.

The V call is TRBV5-1, the J call TRBJ2-1; 10 positions match TRBD2. Trimming cost V 0 bases and J 9 bases; bases outside gene matches: 6. CDR1 and CDR2 (germline): SGHRS, YFSETQ. The CDR3 spans 15 residues. The CDR3 is CASSLVTSGMGEQFF. The CDR3 nucleotides read TGCGCCAGCAGCTTGGTCACTAGCGGGATGGGTGAGCAGTTCTTC.

The chain is built from TRBV2 and TRBJ2-2, with D perhaps matching TRBD2 (7 bases). Germline loops: CDR1 SNHLY, CDR2 FYNNEI. The CDR3 is 18 amino acids. V was trimmed by 1 base and J by 5 bases, leaving 20 bases between them. The CDR3 spells CASSEGLGGRAGTGELFF. As DNA, the CDR3 is TGTGCCAGCAGTGAAGGCTTAGGGGGGAGGGCCGGTACCGGGGAGCTGTTTTTT.

The chain uses TRBV28 and TRBJ1-5, with D possibly matching TRBD1 (5 bases). Trimming removed 7 bases from V and 2 bases from J, with 18 bases in between. CDR3 length: 16 residues. The germline CDR1 and CDR2 sequences are MDHEN and SYDVKM. The CDR3 protein is CASTSGRDSGNQPQHF. CDR3 DNA sequence: TGTGCCAGCACCTCCGGCCGGGACTCAGGCAATCAGCCCCAGCATTTT.

The J gene is TRBJ2-7, the V gene TRBV5-1; D not certain. The CDR3 sequence is 13 residues long. V was cut by 4 bases and J by 5 bases, with 13 bases left in between. Per germline, CDR1 SGHRS and CDR2 YFSETQ. CDR3 DNA: TGCGCCAGCAGCCCGGTGAGAGTGGACGAGCAGTACTTC. Translation gives CASSPVRVDEQYF. The variable domain in full, with the rest retrieved from reference TRBV5-1 and TRBJ2-7, is KAGVTQTPRYLIKTRGQQVTLSCSPISGHRSVSWYQQTPGQGLQFLFEYFSETQRNKGNFPGRFSGRQFSNSRSEMNVSTLELGDSALYLCASSPVRVDEQYFGPGTRLTVT.

The chain is built from TRBV6-1 and TRBJ2-2; TRBD2 aligns across 8 bases. The CDR3 spans 16 residues. The V gene end was trimmed by 1 base and the J gene end by 8 bases; junction bases not matched to a gene: 9. CDR1 and CDR2 from the germline V gene are MNHNS and SASEGT. The CDR3 region is CASSEVTASGRGELFF. The CDR3 bases are TGTGCCAGCAGTGAAGTAACGGCTAGCGGGCGAGGGGAGCTGTTTTTT.

The chain couples TRBV6-5 to TRBJ1-3, with D possibly TRBD1 on 6 matching bases. The CDR3 loop spans 15 amino acids. Germline CDR1 is MNHEY and CDR2 is SVGAGI. V lost 6 bases and J lost 0, with 12 bases in between. CDR3 DNA: TGTGCCAGCAGCAGACAGGACTCCTCTGGAAACACCATATATTTT. As protein: CASSRQDSSGNTIYF.

The chain couples TRBV11-3 to TRBJ2-3; 7 bases are a match to TRBD2. The V gene end was trimmed by 1 base and the J gene end by 4 bases; junction bases not matched to a gene: 2. The CDR3 length is 14 residues. Germline V lookup: CDR1 SGHNT, CDR2 YENEEA. CDR3 nucleotide sequence: TGTGCCAGCAGCTTAGTTGCGGGAGCAGATACGCAGTATTTT. Protein product: CASSLVAGADTQYF.

This CDR3 reads CASSLAQRGSSSTDTQYF. CDR3 sequence (DNA): TGTGCCAGCAGCTTAGCCCAGCGGGGGTCCTCTAGCACAGATACGCAGTATTTT. The rearrangement joins TRBV7-9 to TRBJ2-3; 8 bases align to TRBD2. CDR3 length equals 18 residues. Germline loops: CDR1 SEHNR, CDR2 FQNEAQ (reference sequence). Losses at the gene ends were 0 bases for V and 0 bases for J; bases not matched to a gene: 8.

The V and J genes are TRBV28 and TRBJ2-7, with 9 bases lining up with TRBD1. Germline V gene data show CDR1 as MDHEN and CDR2 as SYDVKM. Germline trimming cut 8 bases from V and 2 bases from J; bases unmatched to any gene: 10. CDR3 length: 15 residues. The CDR3 loop reads CASVTRRTGAYEQYF. The CDR3 DNA reads TGTGCCAGCGTTACAAGGCGGACAGGGGCCTACGAGCAGTACTTC.

V gene TRBV5-6 combines with J gene TRBJ2-3; D might be TRBD1 (6 bases). From germline, CDR1 is SGHDT and CDR2 YYEEEE. The V gene lost 1 base and the J gene lost 3 bases, with 12 bases spanning the gap. The CDR3 loop spans 15 amino acids. The CDR3 coding sequence is TGTGCCAGCAGCTTGACAGGGCGTTTGACAGATACGCAGTATTTT. It codes for CASSLTGRLTDTQYF.